These T cell receptor beta chains were read from a single sample in a study of blood T cell repertoires in COVID-19. Only in-frame clones appear in the TCRdb table, and some are missing; sequencing was by immunoSEQ multiplex PCR. Of about 230,000 clones detected, over 70% appear once; the ten largest clones hold about 7.4%. Sequencing input: peripheral blood. All receptors derive from a woman of 80 years or more with acute or convalescent COVID-19. The CDR3 runs from the conserved cysteine through the conserved F or W. Fields, in order: V gene, D gene, clone size, J gene, CDR3 protein, CDR3 DNA. D genes are given only for firm matches. Clone size appears in some rows only: once, few, many, or a class for an expanded clone.

TRBV10-3	TRBD1	.	TRBJ1-1	CAIGQGVSEAFF	TGTGCCATCGGACAGGGGGTCTCTGAAGCTTTCTTT
TRBV18	.	.	TRBJ2-5	CASSPTAQGYQETQYF	TGTGCCAGCTCACCCACGGCGCAGGGATATCAAGAGACCCAGTACTTC
TRBV29-1	.	.	TRBJ1-2	CSAWGGGGYTF	TGCAGCGCTTGGGGGGGCGGAGGCTACACCTTC
TRBV2	.	.	TRBJ2-5	CASTLSGPQTQYF	TGTGCCAGCACCCTGTCCGGTCCACAGACCCAGTACTTC
TRBV5-1	TRBD1	.	TRBJ1-4	CASSLGQGAHEKLFF	TGCGCCAGCAGCTTGGGGCAGGGGGCGCATGAAAAACTGTTTTTT
TRBV25-1	.	.	TRBJ1-5	CASSGPGNQPQHF	TGTGCCAGCAGTGGGCCAGGTAATCAGCCCCAGCATTTT
TRBV2	TRBD2	.	TRBJ2-5	CASTVAGGQETQYF	TGTGCCAGCACCGTAGCGGGGGGTCAAGAGACCCAGTACTTC
TRBV30	.	.	TRBJ2-5	CAWRRSPETQYF	TGTGCCTGGAGGAGGTCCCCGGAGACCCAGTACTTC
TRBV6-5	.	.	TRBJ1-6	CASSYYPPRINSPLHF	TGTGCCAGCAGCTACTATCCTCCGAGGATAAATTCACCCCTCCACTTT
TRBV4-2	TRBD1	.	TRBJ2-7	CASSQVEAGQGAQRQYF	TGTGCCAGCAGCCAGGTAGAGGCGGGACAGGGGGCGCAGAGGCAGTACTTC
TRBV7-3	.	.	TRBJ2-1	CASSLGRTSYNEQFF	TGTGCCAGCAGCTTAGGGCGGACTTCCTACAATGAGCAGTTCTTC
TRBV12-5	TRBD2	.	TRBJ2-1	CASGPGGGTYNEQFF	TGTGCTAGTGGCCCGGGGGGTGGCACCTACAATGAGCAGTTCTTC
TRBV5-5	TRBD1	.	TRBJ1-6	CASSLRQGYNSPLHF	TGTGCCAGCAGCTTGAGACAGGGGTATAATTCACCCCTCCACTTT
TRBV4-1	TRBD1	few	TRBJ2-2	CASSHGHPGQSGELFF	TGCGCCAGCAGCCATGGACACCCGGGACAGTCCGGGGAGCTGTTTTTT
TRBV7-8	.	.	TRBJ1-4	CASSLIGQGEKLFF	TGTGCCAGCAGCTTAATCGGGCAGGGGGAAAAACTGTTTTTT
TRBV6-5	TRBD2	.	TRBJ2-1	CASGRTSMYEQFF	TGTGCCAGCGGCCGGACTAGTATGTATGAGCAGTTCTTC
TRBV5-1	TRBD2	.	TRBJ2-3	CASSLIREADTQYF	TGCGCCAGCAGCTTGATACGGGAGGCAGATACGCAGTATTTT
TRBV2	.	.	TRBJ1-6	CASRPRAYNSPLHF	TGTGCCAGCAGACCGCGTGCCTATAATTCACCCCTCCACTTT
TRBV21-1	.	few	TRBJ1-1	CASSIPRQALNILYSNTEAFF	TGTGCCAGCAGCATCCCCCGACAGGCACTAAATATTTTATACTCAAACACTGAAGCTTTCTTT
TRBV10-3	TRBD2	.	TRBJ2-5	CAGGGSLETQYF	TGTGCCGGGGGGGGGAGTCTCGAGACCCAGTACTTC
TRBV27	.	once	TRBJ1-4	CASSRGIANEKLFF	TGTGCCAGCAGTCGGGGGATAGCTAATGAAAAACTGTTTTTT
TRBV6-5	.	.	TRBJ1-1	CASSYGGLVTEAFF	TGTGCCAGCAGTTACGGGGGCTTGGTCACTGAAGCTTTCTTT
TRBV28	TRBD1	.	TRBJ1-1	CASKPTGANTEAFF	TGTGCCAGCAAACCGACAGGGGCGAACACTGAAGCTTTCTTT
TRBV5-1	.	.	TRBJ1-1	CASRSQENTEAFF	TGCGCCAGCAGATCACAGGAGAACACTGAAGCTTTCTTT
TRBV19	.	.	TRBJ1-1	CASSHRETNTEAFF	TGTGCCAGTAGTCACAGGGAGACAAACACTGAAGCTTTCTTT
TRBV7-3	.	.	TRBJ1-3	CASSLSGPGNTIYF	TGTGCCAGCAGCTTATCAGGCCCTGGAAACACCATATATTTT
TRBV18	.	.	TRBJ2-7	CASSPQTEYEQYF	TGTGCCAGCTCACCACAAACAGAATACGAGCAGTACTTC
TRBV29-1	.	.	TRBJ1-6	CSVKQGSDLGSPLHF	TGCAGCGTGAAACAGGGATCGGATTTAGGATCACCCCTCCACTTT
TRBV7-2	.	few	TRBJ2-7	CASSLAGLGLGAYEQYF	TGTGCCAGCAGCCTGGCTGGCCTAGGTCTTGGCGCCTACGAGCAGTACTTC
TRBV5-1	TRBD1	once	TRBJ1-2	CASSATTTGQGNYGYTF	TGCGCCAGCAGCGCTACGACCACGGGACAGGGTAACTATGGCTACACCTTC
TRBV28	.	once	TRBJ1-5	CASSFLWGSNQPQHF	TGTGCCAGCAGTTTTTTATGGGGCAGCAATCAGCCCCAGCATTTT
TRBV5-5	TRBD1	.	TRBJ1-2	CASSLLSQGATGYTF	TGTGCCAGCAGCTTACTTTCACAGGGGGCCACTGGCTACACCTTC
TRBV18	TRBD1	.	TRBJ1-2	CASSPTTGGSYGYTF	TGTGCCAGCTCACCGACGACAGGGGGCTCCTATGGCTACACCTTC
TRBV5-1	TRBD2	.	TRBJ2-2	CASSPGTSGVGELFF	TGCGCCAGCAGCCCAGGGACTAGCGGGGTCGGGGAGCTGTTTTTT
TRBV2	TRBD1	.	TRBJ1-4	CASRTGTGGNEKLFF	TGTGCCAGCAGGACGGGGACAGGGGGCAATGAAAAACTGTTTTTT
TRBV28	.	few	TRBJ1-2	CASTGENNYGYTF	TGTGCCAGCACCGGGGAGAATAACTATGGCTACACCTTC
TRBV6-5	.	.	TRBJ1-5	CASRPDNQPQHF	TGTGCCAGCAGACCAGACAATCAGCCCCAGCATTTT
TRBV10-3	TRBD1	.	TRBJ2-1	CAISGAGGDEQFF	TGTGCCATCAGTGGGGCAGGGGGCGATGAGCAGTTCTTC
TRBV3-1/TRBV3-2	.	.	TRBJ2-3	CASSQGGTFSTDTQYF	TGTGCCAGCAGCCAAGGCGGGACTTTTAGCACAGATACGCAGTATTTT
TRBV25-1	TRBD2	.	TRBJ2-3	CASSRPGLAGTYTQYF	TGTGCCAGCAGCCGCCCGGGACTAGCGGGGACATATACGCAGTATTTT
TRBV7-9	TRBD1	once	TRBJ1-6	CASSSGPGTANSPLHF	TGTGCCAGCAGCTCAGGCCCCGGGACAGCGAATTCACCCCTCCACTTT
TRBV27	TRBD1	.	TRBJ1-2	CASSPRSIQGEYGYTF	TGTGCCAGCAGTCCCCGGTCGATCCAGGGGGAGTATGGCTACACCTTC
TRBV2	.	.	TRBJ2-2	CASNQEGTGELFF	TGTGCCAGCAATCAGGAAGGCACCGGGGAGCTGTTTTTT
TRBV9	.	.	TRBJ2-1	CASSDLVSNEQFF	TGTGCCAGCAGCGATCTAGTCTCCAATGAGCAGTTCTTC
TRBV9	TRBD2	.	TRBJ2-1	CASSVGLADYNEQFF	TGTGCCAGCAGCGTAGGGCTAGCGGATTACAATGAGCAGTTCTTC
TRBV9	.	many	TRBJ2-3	CASSAYLVGTQYF	TGTGCCAGCAGCGCTTACTTAGTCGGTACGCAGTATTTT
TRBV12-5	TRBD2	.	TRBJ2-1	CASAPSGGDNEQFF	TGTGCTAGTGCTCCTTCTGGGGGGGACAATGAGCAGTTCTTC
TRBV2	.	.	TRBJ1-5	CASSGGGVGNQPQHF	TGTGCCAGCAGTGGGGGCGGTGTGGGCAATCAGCCCCAGCATTTT
TRBV3-1/TRBV3-2	TRBD1	once	TRBJ2-6	CASSLGPGQGIPGANVLTF	TGTGCCAGCAGCCTTGGCCCGGGACAGGGTATCCCTGGGGCCAACGTCCTGACTTTC
TRBV6-5	.	few	TRBJ1-2	CASRTEDGYTF	TGTGCCAGCCGGACGGAGGATGGCTACACCTTC
TRBV5-1	.	.	TRBJ2-1	CASSPSGQPYNEQFF	TGCGCCAGCAGCCCTTCAGGACAGCCTTACAATGAGCAGTTCTTC
TRBV6-6	TRBD1	.	TRBJ1-1	CASSSLGGGDTEAFF	TGTGCCAGCAGTTCCCTAGGAGGGGGCGATACTGAAGCTTTCTTT
TRBV10-1	.	.	TRBJ2-2	CASSESRSGGPGELFF	TGCGCCAGCAGTGAGTCGCGGAGCGGAGGTCCCGGGGAGCTGTTTTTT
TRBV6-5	TRBD1	.	TRBJ2-7	CASNRDRATYEQYF	TGTGCCAGCAACCGGGACAGGGCCACCTACGAGCAGTACTTC
TRBV4-2	TRBD1	.	TRBJ2-5	CASSQVTGETQYF	TGTGCCAGCAGCCAAGTGACAGGGGAGACCCAGTACTTC